The entry below gives a single TCR beta chain sequence along with its context. This clone's antigen is unknown. The record has no base qualities; no much larger clone is one base away. CDR1 MNHNS and CDR2 SASEGT are derived from the germline V gene. Inclusive of the bounding cysteine and phenylalanine, the CDR3 is 16 residues long. CDR3 DNA only is kept here, 48 bases in frame from base 1. Trimming costs V 3 bases and J 0 bases, and their ends lie 12 bases apart. The source of the sample is a study of T cell responses to AZD1222 COVID-19 vaccine (TCRdb year 2021). Regarding the complete study: A total of 240 or so trial participants underwent TCR sequencing, of whom more than 200 had received two doses of AZD1222 and about 25 had received two doses of the MenACWY control vaccine. Trial participants were enrolled by age into 18-55, 56-69 and 70-plus year subgroups, with around 150, 28 and 57 TCR-sequenced participants respectively. Results and caveats for the whole study, not just this receptor: CD4 TCRs associated with the vaccine covered the entire spike protein, and the dominant responses were in regions 160-218 and 743-854. Because no samples from the day 14 peak response were available, repertoires could be characterized only after the peak T cell response. Participants were mostly white British, with more females than males. The authors suggested clonal diversity may have been underestimated. Conclusions about previously exposed vaccinees are limited, since just six AZD1222 recipients were seropositive for SARS-CoV-2 at baseline. Spike-specific TCR breadth and depth rose significantly after two AZD1222 doses compared with day 0 and with MenACWY recipients. In the small 56-69-year group, the increase in depth fell short of significance, most likely because of low power. Reportedly, almost half of the unique spike-specific TCRs recognized epitopes lying outside the regions that are mutated in the B.1.351 and B.1.1.7 variants.

The CDR3 regions of human TCRbeta chains were subjected to immunosequencing. The published analysis was carried out like this. Repertoire TCRs were checked for matches against a reference library of SARS-CoV-2-specific TCRs that had been generated using the MIRA antigen-specificity platform. Breadth was defined as the fraction of unique TCRs that were SARS-CoV-2-associated, and depth was defined as the fraction of total T cells that were SARS-CoV-2-associated. Using the MIRA data, each spike-specific TCR was mapped to the spike region that the TCR reacts to and placed in a CD4 or CD8 class. Log10-transformed breadth and depth values were compared by one-way ANOVA with Sidak's multiple comparisons tests. The immuneACCESS repertoire file appears here via TCRdb, limited to in-frame rearrangements. These files lack a portion of the clones; in checked studies, under half of the deficit traces to unresolved V genes, and the cause of the others is not known. D and trimming come from the DNA, and the V and J calls and clone size come from that table. Present in this sample are more than 85,000 clones, 89% of which were seen just once. Together, the top ten hold roughly two fifths of the sample.

The intended sense of this specimen's time point label: about 28 days (+/-7) after the second vaccine dose. Because spike-specific TCR depth and breadth did not differ between the two schedules, AZD1222 recipients who got a second dose at roughly 4 weeks were pooled with those who got a second dose at roughly 12 weeks. Samples from vaccinated people were obtained from the UK trials COV001 and COV002, which included a single-blind randomized controlled phase 2/3 trial of AZD1222 (ChAdOx1 nCoV-19) in healthy adults. For TCRbeta chain sequencing, PBMC samples from trial participants were taken at day 0 and at day 28 after the second dose.

The V and J genes are TRBV6-1 and TRBJ1-3; the D gene lacks a confident call. The sequencing here drew on peripheral blood, taken 28 days after the second AZD1222 dose. The receptor was isolated from an adult who received the AZD1222 COVID-19 vaccine. The nucleotide sequence reads TGTGCCAGCAGTGACCCTTGGGAGCTCTCTGGAAACACCATATATTTT. Translation gives CASSDPWELSGNTIYF.